The rows below give T cell receptor beta chains drawn from one sample of a study of shared clonotypes between healthy human individuals. Sequenced by immunoSEQ multiplex PCR; TCRdb stores in-frame clones only, minus some. The repertoire holds approximately 720,000 clones, with 92% as singletons. Sequenced material: naive CD8+ T cells sorted from blood. Receptors were obtained from a man under 40 in good health. Each CDR3 is given with its conserved first and last residue. D genes are given only for firm matches. The size of a clone is reported for some rows only, either as once, few or many, or as a class for expanded clones.

NA	NA	TRBV11-2	TRBJ2-1	TGTGCCAGCAGCGCCATAACCGGGACAAAATTTTACAATGAGCAGTTCTTC	CASSAITGTKFYNEQFF
NA	TRBD2	TRBV7-9	TRBJ2-1	TGTGCCAGCAGCACCCGACTAGCGGGAGTTTTTGGGAATGAGCAGTTCTTC	CASSTRLAGVFGNEQFF
NA	NA	TRBV28	TRBJ1-4	TGTGCCAGCAGTCGGGACACAACTAATGAAAAACTGTTTTTT	CASSRDTTNEKLFF
NA	NA	TRBV7-9	TRBJ2-7	TGTGCCAGCAACCACGGGGCTAGCGGAGGGGGTTACGAGCAGTACTTC	CASNHGASGGGYEQYF
once	NA	TRBV7-6	TRBJ2-6	TGTGCCAGCAGTTTGGACAGCTCTATCCCACCCGGGGCCAACGTCCTGACTTTC	CASSLDSSIPPGANVLTF
NA	TRBD1	TRBV18	TRBJ1-5	TGTGCCAGCTCACCACTGAGAGAGATTTGGGACAGGGACGATAGCAATCAGCCCCAGCATTTT	CASSPLREIWDRDDSNQPQHF
once	TRBD1	TRBV13	TRBJ2-3	TGTGCCAGCAGCTTCCTCCGGACAGGGGGCACAGATACGCAGTATTTT	CASSFLRTGGTDTQYF
NA	TRBD2	TRBV9	TRBJ2-5	TGTGCCAGCAGCGTGGGGACTAGCGGGGATCAAGAGACCCAGTACTTC	CASSVGTSGDQETQYF
NA	TRBD2	TRBV2	TRBJ2-7	TGTGCCAGCTCGGGACTAGCGGACGAGCAGTACTTC	CASSGLADEQYF
NA	TRBD1	TRBV29-1	TRBJ2-3	TGCAGCACTCTTTATTGGGACAGGGGTACAGATACGCAGTATTTT	CSTLYWDRGTDTQYF
few	TRBD1	TRBV5-1	TRBJ2-3	TGCGCCAGCAGCTTAGGACAGGGGGCGAGGGATACGCAGTATTTT	CASSLGQGARDTQYF
NA	NA	TRBV2	TRBJ2-3	TGTGCCAGCAGTGAAGCGCTGGACAGTTCCACAGATACGCAGTATTTT	CASSEALDSSTDTQYF
NA	NA	TRBV7-8	TRBJ2-1	TGTGCCAGCAACCATATGGGTGGAGGGAGCTCCTACAATGAGCAGTTCTTC	CASNHMGGGSSYNEQFF
NA	NA	TRBV5-6	TRBJ1-3	TGTGCCAGCTCTATGGTGGGTCCACACTCTGGAAACACCATATATTTT	CASSMVGPHSGNTIYF
few	TRBD1	TRBV28	TRBJ1-5	TGTGCCAGCAGTTTTCCGAGGACAGGGAGAGGTCAGCCCCAGCATTTT	CASSFPRTGRGQPQHF
NA	NA	TRBV11-2	TRBJ2-3	TGTGCCAGCCGGGTCGGACTCACAGATACGCAGTATTTT	CASRVGLTDTQYF
NA	TRBD1	TRBV4-1	TRBJ1-1	TGCGCCAGCAGCCAAGCTGGGACAGGGACTGAAGCTTTCTTT	CASSQAGTGTEAFF
NA	TRBD2	TRBV27	TRBJ2-1	TGTGCCAGCAGTTTATCCGGATTAGCGGGAGGGCCCTACAATGAGCAGTTCTTC	CASSLSGLAGGPYNEQFF
NA	NA	TRBV7-2	TRBJ2-2	TGTGCCAGCAGCTCAATGGACACCGGGGAGCTGTTTTTT	CASSSMDTGELFF
NA	NA	TRBV27	TRBJ2-1	TGTGCCAGCAGACCCTCCGGCGGACCTTACAATGAGCAGTTCTTC	CASRPSGGPYNEQFF
NA	NA	TRBV10-3	TRBJ1-1	TGTGCCATCAGTGATCCAAAAGCGGGGATTCGGACTGAAGCTTTCTTT	CAISDPKAGIRTEAFF
NA	NA	TRBV25-1	TRBJ2-5	TGTGCCAGCAGTGAATTGTCCGAAGGGATAAAGACCCAGTACTTC	CASSELSEGIKTQYF
NA	NA	TRBV7-9	TRBJ2-1	TGTGCCAGCTTACTAGGGGATGAGCAGTTCTTC	CASLLGDEQFF
NA	TRBD2	TRBV27	TRBJ2-3	TGTGCCAGCAGTTTAGGAAGCGGGAGATCGGTTACGCAGTATTTT	CASSLGSGRSVTQYF
NA	TRBD2	TRBV4-1	TRBJ2-1	TGCGCCAGCAGCCAAGAGTGGACTAGCGCTGAAGAGCAGTTCTTC	CASSQEWTSAEEQFF
NA	TRBD1	TRBV12-5	TRBJ1-2	TGTGCTAGTGGTCACCGGGACAGGGGGCGCGTGGGCTATGGCTACACCTTC	CASGHRDRGRVGYGYTF
NA	TRBD1	TRBV7-9	TRBJ2-7	TGTGCCAGCAGCTTAGTGAGGACAGGGGGCTACGAGCAGTACTTC	CASSLVRTGGYEQYF
NA	NA	TRBV6-1	TRBJ2-7	TGTGCCAGCAGTGAGGCCAGGGGCGGCTACGAGCAGTACTTC	CASSEARGGYEQYF
NA	NA	TRBV28	TRBJ2-1	TGTGCCAGCAGTGCCATACAGGGAAGTTACTACAATGAGCAGTTCTTC	CASSAIQGSYYNEQFF
NA	TRBD2	TRBV7-9	TRBJ2-7	TGTGCCAGCAGCTTGGGCCCCGCTAGCGGCTCCTACGAGCAGTACTTC	CASSLGPASGSYEQYF
NA	NA	TRBV5-8	TRBJ2-7	TGTGCCAGCAGCGGCGATAGAACCTCCTACGAGCAGTACTTC	CASSGDRTSYEQYF
NA	NA	TRBV19	TRBJ2-7	TGTGCCAGTAGTGGGGGTGGACAGCACGAGCAGTACTTC	CASSGGGQHEQYF
NA	NA	TRBV5-1	TRBJ2-6	TGCGCCAGCAGCTTGGCGATGGGAGGGGGCGCTGGGGCCAACGTCCTGACTTTC	CASSLAMGGGAGANVLTF
NA	TRBD2	TRBV11-2	TRBJ2-1	TGTGCCAGCAGCTTACGTAGCGGGGATGGTTACAATGAGCAGTTCTTC	CASSLRSGDGYNEQFF
NA	TRBD1	TRBV7-9	TRBJ2-2	TGTGCCAGCAGCCCGACAGGGGTGCCCGGGGAGCTGTTTTTT	CASSPTGVPGELFF
NA	NA	TRBV11-1	TRBJ2-1	TGTGCCAGCAGCTTAGGGGGGACATCGGATGAGCAGTTCTTC	CASSLGGTSDEQFF
NA	NA	TRBV7-9	TRBJ2-7	TGTGCCAGCAGCCATGGGCTACTCCACGAGCAGTACTTC	CASSHGLLHEQYF
NA	NA	TRBV7-2	TRBJ2-5	TGTGCCAGCAGCTTAGATTCGGTGGAGACCCAGTACTTC	CASSLDSVETQYF
NA	TRBD1	TRBV25-1	TRBJ2-5	TGTGCCAGCAGTCCAAACCCGGGACAGGGGTCAGAGACCCAGTACTTC	CASSPNPGQGSETQYF
NA	NA	TRBV9	TRBJ1-1	TGTGCCAGCAGCGTAGTCCCAAGGGTCACTGAAGCTTTCTTT	CASSVVPRVTEAFF
NA	TRBD2	TRBV10-3	TRBJ2-7	TGTGCCATTACCGGGACTAGCGGGGGCGAGCAGTACTTC	CAITGTSGGEQYF
NA	NA	TRBV9	TRBJ2-1	TGTGCCAGCAGCGTAGAGGGGGAGGGCATTCGCCGCGAGCAGTTCTTC	CASSVEGEGIRREQFF
NA	NA	TRBV6-5	TRBJ2-5	TGTGCCAGCGGGGCAATTGAGACCCAGTACTTC	CASGAIETQYF